The 25 T cell receptor beta chains below all came from one sample that was sequenced in a study of Graves' ophthalmopathy and Graves' hyperthyroidism. Amplified material comprised TCR beta CDR3 regions derived from RNA transcripts. Amplification began with first-round RT-PCR using HTBI primers, then second-round multiplex PCR was performed. TCRdb re-derived calls from the multiplex PCR reads in MiXCR, one entry per CDR3 protein. The sample has roughly 160,000 distinct CDR3 sequences, 30% to 45% seen once. The source material was peripheral blood. Receptor source: a woman between 40 and 55 years old with Graves' ophthalmopathy.

This clonotype was seen at least ten times. The rearrangement uses TRBV5-1 and TRBJ2-5; 15 nucleotides match TRBD2. Germline assignment: CDR1 SGHRS and CDR2 YFSETQ. The junction had 18 bases not matched to a gene; V was cut back by 0 bases and J by 3 bases. This CDR3 has 22 residues. CDR3 region: CASSLAYQRAGLAGGGKETQYF. The CDR3 coding sequence is TGCGCCAGCAGCTTGGCCTATCAAAGAGCGGGACTAGCGGGAGGCGGAAAAGAGACCCAGTACTTC.

In its sample, this clonotype was seen many times. J is TRBJ2-2 and V is TRBV11-2, with unresolved D. From germline, CDR1 is SGHAT and CDR2 FQNNGV. The CDR3 consists of 13 residues. V was clipped by 1 base and J by 11 bases, with 11 bases between them. CDR3 sequence (DNA): TGTGCCAGCAGCTTAGGGGCATCTTCTGAGCTGTTTTTT. Protein sequence: CASSLGASSELFF.

The genes are TRBV6-5 and TRBJ2-5; TRBD2 aligns across 7 bases. CDR1 and CDR2 (germline): MNHEY, SVGAGI. Trimming cost V 0 bases and J 9 bases; bases outside gene matches: 7. This CDR3 contains 14 residues. The CDR3 loop is CASSYSSGLGAQYF. DNA for the CDR3: TGTGCCAGCAGTTACTCTAGCGGGCTCGGGGCCCAGTACTTC.

This clonotype showed up many times. This chain uses TRBV28 with TRBJ1-5; no firm D call. Trimming removed 1 base from V and 5 bases from J, with 15 bases in between. CDR1 is MDHEN, CDR2 SYDVKM, per germline. The CDR3 covers 16 residues. CDR3 residues: CASSLLVGSKDQPQHF. In DNA form, the CDR3 reads TGTGCCAGCAGTTTATTGGTAGGGTCTAAAGATCAGCCCCAGCATTTT.

J is TRBJ1-5 and V is TRBV12-3 or TRBV12-4; the D is unclear. V was cut by 4 bases and J by 4 bases, with 8 bases left in between. The CDR3 covers 13 residues. CDR3 sequence (DNA): TGTGCCAGCAGTTCGATTGGGAATCAGCCCCAGCATTTT. It specifies CASSSIGNQPQHF.

The chain is built from TRBV4-1 and TRBJ1-2, with D perhaps TRBD1 (6 bases). The CDR3 is 15 amino acids. The V end lost 1 base, the J end lost 3 bases, and 12 bases lay between the germline ends. Per the germline V gene, CDR1 is MGHRA and CDR2 is YSYEKL. CDR3 region: CASSQGQGNYYGYTF. DNA for the CDR3: TGCGCCAGCAGCCAAGGCCAGGGGAACTACTATGGCTACACCTTC.

The V and J genes are TRBV7-3 and TRBJ2-5; 7 nucleotides agree with TRBD2. V gave up 5 bases and J gave up 2 bases; unmatched junction bases: 11. Per the germline V gene, CDR1 is SGHTA and CDR2 is FQGTGA. This CDR3 spans 16 amino acids. CDR3 region: CASSPLGRASQETQYF. The CDR3 coding sequence is TGTGCCAGCAGCCCCCTAGGGAGGGCCTCTCAAGAGACCCAGTACTTC.

This clonotype was counted many times. V gene TRBV6-2 or TRBV6-3 combines with J gene TRBJ2-5; tentative D call: TRBD1 (6 bases). The CDR3 is 11 residues long. Per germline, CDR1 MNHEY and CDR2 SVGEGT. V shed 4 bases and J shed 13 bases, with 13 bases lying between them. CDR3 in DNA: TGTGCCAGCAGTTTCACAGGGCCACGGTACTTC. This gives the protein CASSFTGPRYF.

Many counts were recorded for this clonotype. The genes are TRBV2 and TRBJ2-7; D call uncertain. This CDR3 contains 15 residues. The V and J ends lost 10 bases and 5 bases respectively, with 24 bases between them. CDR1 is SNHLY and CDR2 is FYNNEI in the germline V gene. The CDR3 DNA reads as TGTGCCACCTCGATAGCCAGGCAGGTCCCACACGAGCAGTACTTC. It yields the protein CATSIARQVPHEQYF.

There are many counts of this clonotype. The chain uses TRBV5-1 and TRBJ2-6, with 10 bases lining up with TRBD2. This CDR3 has 16 amino acids. With 4 bases clipped from V and 0 bases from J, the junction kept 1 base outside the gene matches. CDR1 SGHRS and CDR2 YFSETQ come from the germline V gene. This CDR3 reads CASSASGGSGANVLTF. In nucleotides, the CDR3 is TGCGCCAGCAGCGCTAGCGGGGGCTCTGGGGCCAACGTCCTGACTTTC.

In this sample, this clonotype turned up once. This chain joins TRBV24-1 and TRBJ1-1; 8 bases are shared with TRBD1. The length of the CDR3 is 13 residues. CDR1 and CDR2 (germline): KGHDR, SFDVKD. With V trimmed by 3 bases and J by 4 bases, 0 bases remained unmatched. CDR3 bases: TGTGCCACCAGTGATGGGACAGGCACTGAAGCTTTCTTT. Its protein is CATSDGTGTEAFF.

This clonotype has a count of ten or more. This chain links TRBV20-1 with TRBJ2-5, with 9 bases lining up with TRBD1. J was trimmed by 4 bases and V by 3 bases; bases with no gene match: 6. This CDR3 is built from 14 residues. Germline V gene sequence: CDR1 DFQATT, CDR2 SNEGSKA (reference sequence). CDR3 sequence: CSARDRGWGETQYF. The CDR3 region has the DNA TGCAGTGCTAGGGACAGGGGATGGGGAGAGACCCAGTACTTC.

The V call is TRBV28, the J call TRBJ1-1, with 9 bases lining up with TRBD1. The CDR3 covers 13 residues. From germline, CDR1 is MDHEN and CDR2 SYDVKM. Trimming cost V 7 bases and J 8 bases; bases outside gene matches: 8. The CDR3 nucleotides are TGTGCCAGCAATGAAAAAGGGACAGGGGAAGCTTTCTTT. As protein: CASNEKGTGEAFF.

The J gene is TRBJ2-5, the V gene TRBV7-2; D possibly corresponds to TRBD2 (5 bases). Trimming removed 4 bases from V and 1 base from J, with 13 bases in between. Germline CDR1 is SGHTA and CDR2 is FQGNSA. This CDR3 region has 15 residues. CDR3 bases: TGTGCCAGCAGCTCATTAAACGGGATCCAAGAGACCCAGTACTTC. Translation: CASSSLNGIQETQYF.

V is TRBV6-5 and J is TRBJ2-7, with 9 bases fitting TRBD1. The germline V gene encodes CDR1 MNHEY and CDR2 SVGAGI. The CDR3 is 15 residues long. The V segment lost 4 bases and the J segment 4 bases; nucleotides outside the gene matches: 8. The CDR3 DNA follows: TGTGCCAGCAGTTGGGGCCGGGACAGGGCTTACGAGCAGTACTTC. Protein sequence: CASSWGRDRAYEQYF.

In this sample, this clonotype turned up many times. It may be a read error: a sequence one base away is much more abundant. The rearrangement links TRBV7-2 to TRBJ1-2, with 9 bases lining up with TRBD1. Germline values: CDR1 SGHTA, CDR2 FQGNSA. The CDR3 consists of 13 residues. The CDR3 bases are TGTGCCAGCAGCCCAACAGGGGGCCATGGCTGCACCTTC. Amino acids: CASSPTGGHGCTF.

This chain links TRBV20-1 with TRBJ2-5; TRBD2 is a possible D gene (5 bases). Germline loops: CDR1 DFQATT, CDR2 SNEGSKA (reference sequence). CDR3 size: 15 residues. V was pared by 3 bases and J by 2 bases, with 16 bases between. CDR3 protein: CSARVGLAKQETQYF. The CDR3, as DNA: TGCAGTGCTAGGGTGGGTCTAGCTAAGCAAGAGACCCAGTACTTC.

The chain carries TRBV7-2 and TRBJ2-2; D is ambiguous. CDR3 length: 14 amino acids. CDR1 is SGHTA and CDR2 is FQGNSA in the germline V gene. With 6 bases removed from V and 0 bases from J, the gap between germline ends came to 8 bases. This CDR3 reads CASRLPANTGELFF. CDR3 nucleotide sequence: TGTGCCAGCAGATTGCCAGCGAACACCGGGGAGCTGTTTTTT.

This chain connects TRBV7-3 to TRBJ1-1; D may be TRBD1 (5 bases). The germline V gene has CDR1 SGHTA and CDR2 FQGTGA. This CDR3 has 14 amino acids. The V and J ends lost 2 bases and 2 bases respectively, with 9 bases between them. The CDR3 nucleotides are TGTGCCAGCAGCTTAGGACACTCTAACACTGAAGCTTTCTTT. Translated, it gives CASSLGHSNTEAFF.

The sample holds many counts of this clonotype. This chain uses TRBV24-1 with TRBJ2-7; D may be TRBD2 (5 bases). In germline, CDR1 is KGHDR, CDR2 SFDVKD. The CDR3 consists of 15 residues. Trimming took off 6 bases at V and 1 base at J, with 15 bases between the two ends. The CDR3: CATSLGSDLSYEQYF. In DNA form, the CDR3 reads TGTGCCACCAGTCTTGGTTCGGACTTATCCTACGAGCAGTACTTC.

This clonotype was counted ten times or more. The rearrangement joins TRBV28 to TRBJ2-5; TRBD1 aligns across 8 bases. The CDR3 has 13 residues. Germline trimming cut 5 bases from V and 5 bases from J; bases unmatched to any gene: 4. Germline lookup yields CDR1 MDHEN and CDR2 SYDVKM. CDR3 protein: CASSPGGRETQYF. The CDR3 DNA reads TGTGCCAGCAGTCCAGGGGGCAGGGAGACCCAGTACTTC.

This clonotype occurred many times. The chain recombines TRBV18 with TRBJ1-6; D gene unclear. In germline, CDR1 is KGHSH, CDR2 LQKENI. The CDR3 has 15 amino acids. Deletions cut 3 bases from V and 0 bases from J, with 6 bases between. The CDR3 sequence is CASSPESSYNSPLHF. CDR3 coding DNA: TGTGCCAGCTCACCTGAGAGCTCCTATAATTCACCCCTCCACTTT.

This clonotype was counted many times. The rearrangement links TRBV6-1 to TRBJ2-7; maybe TRBD1 (6 bases). This CDR3 is built from 12 residues. V lost 8 bases and J 3 bases, leaving 11 bases between the germline ends. The germline V gene encodes CDR1 MNHNS and CDR2 SASEGT. Here the CDR3 DNA reads TGTGCCAGCTACGGACAGTTCTACGAGCAGTACTTC. This encodes CASYGQFYEQYF.

This chain connects TRBV6-2 or TRBV6-3 to TRBJ2-7; no clear D. The germline V gene has CDR1 MNHEY and CDR2 SVGEGT. The V and J ends lost 0 bases and 7 bases respectively, with 19 bases between them. The CDR3 runs 16 residues. The CDR3 nucleotides read TGTGCCAGCAGTTACTCGATCGGAAGGGTTCGGAGAGAGCAGTACTTC. This gives the protein CASSYSIGRVRREQYF.

This clonotype was seen many times. This sequence joins TRBV5-5 and TRBJ1-1; maybe TRBD1 (5 bases). The germline V and J ends were trimmed by 4 bases and 4 bases, with 11 bases remaining between them. From germline, CDR1 is SGHKS and CDR2 YYEKEE (reference sequence). The CDR3 covers 13 residues. The CDR3 DNA is TGTGCCAGCAGCCTAGGGGAGAGCACTGAAGCTTTCTTT. Translated: CASSLGESTEAFF.